A single sample is the source of the 3 T cell receptor beta chains below, sequenced in a study of cytomegalovirus exposure and HLA in healthy donors. Use of 60 Vbeta and 13 Jbeta primers characterized the PCR. Method: immunoSEQ multiplex PCR; TCRdb's copy keeps in-frame clones and lacks some. The sample holds 130,000 to 150,000 clones, 76% seen once. Source material: PBMCs. These receptors were obtained from a middle-aged woman in good health and CMV-seronegative.

This clone was seen more than once but under ten times. This chain uses TRBV2 with TRBJ1-1; D not resolved. CDR1 and CDR2 (germline): SNHLY, FYNNEI. The CDR3 contains 14 residues. Deletions cut 6 bases from V and 4 bases from J, with 15 bases between. CDR3 sequence (DNA): TGTGCCAGCAGCGAAACCGAGGGTTCCACTGAAGCTTTCTTT. As protein: CASSETEGSTEAFF.

This clone showed up just once. The CDR3 reads CASSEGTGGYGYTF. The DNA for the CDR3 is TGTGCCAGCAGTGAGGGGACAGGCGGATATGGCTACACCTTC. The V and J genes are TRBV6-1 and TRBJ1-2, with 8 bases fitting TRBD1. Germline assignment: CDR1 MNHNS and CDR2 SASEGT. V lost 3 bases and J lost 5; bases outside the gene matches: 5. The CDR3 has 14 residues.

There are a few counts of this clone. The chain joins TRBV6-1 to TRBJ2-1; D is uncertain. CDR3 length equals 15 residues. Deletions cut 2 bases from V and 5 bases from J, with 13 bases between. In germline, CDR1 is MNHNS, CDR2 SASEGT. CDR3 residues: CASSEPRRFDNEQFF. CDR3 DNA: TGTGCCAGCAGTGAACCCAGGCGATTCGACAATGAGCAGTTCTTC.